What follows are 15 T cell receptor beta chains derived from one specimen sequenced in a study of blood T cell repertoires in COVID-19. Generated by immunoSEQ multiplex PCR, the TCRdb table keeps only in-frame clones and is missing some. Counted here are about 230,000 clones, more than 80% occurring once; the ten biggest clones make up roughly 1.3%. The source material was peripheral blood. These receptors were taken from a woman aged 30 to 39 with COVID-19, enrolled during active disease.

V usage is TRBV5-8 and J usage is TRBJ1-5; 8 bases align to TRBD1. J was trimmed by 4 bases and V by 4 bases; bases with no gene match: 4. This CDR3 has 14 amino acids. CDR1 is SGHTS and CDR2 is YDEGEE in the germline V gene. CDR3 bases: TGTGCCAGCAGCGGCGGACAGGGTAATCAGCCCCAGCATTTT. Protein sequence: CASSGGQGNQPQHF.

The rearrangement uses TRBV7-2 and TRBJ2-3; TRBD1 agrees at 7 bases. This CDR3 is 14 amino acids long. The germline gives CDR1 SGHTA, CDR2 FQGNSA. With V trimmed by 5 bases and J by 4 bases, 6 bases remained unmatched. The CDR3 DNA reads TGTGCCAGCAGCCGGACAGGACGGGCAGATACGCAGTATTTT. Its translation is CASSRTGRADTQYF.

The J gene is TRBJ2-1, the V gene TRBV5-5; possibly TRBD2 for D (5 bases). CDR1 SGHKS and CDR2 YYEKEE come from the germline V gene (reference sequence). The CDR3 is 15 amino acids. The V end lost 0 bases, the J end lost 6 bases, and 13 bases lay between the germline ends. This chain's CDR3 is CASSLVQRGLNEQFF. The CDR3 DNA reads TGTGCCAGCAGCTTGGTCCAGAGAGGGCTCAATGAGCAGTTCTTC.

The V and J genes are TRBV2 and TRBJ1-5; D is unresolved. Germline assignment: CDR1 SNHLY and CDR2 FYNNEI. The CDR3 contains 14 residues. The V gene lost 3 bases and the J gene lost 6 bases, with 12 bases spanning the gap. The CDR3 loop reads CASSDVSVGQPQHF. For the CDR3, the DNA is TGTGCCAGCAGTGATGTTAGCGTTGGTCAGCCCCAGCATTTT.

This chain connects TRBV19 to TRBJ2-3; 14 nucleotides line up with TRBD2. The V gene end was trimmed by 8 bases and the J gene end by 6 bases; junction bases not matched to a gene: 1. The CDR3 runs 13 residues. Germline loops: CDR1 LNHDA, CDR2 SQIVND (reference sequence). The CDR3 region has the DNA TGTGCCAGTCGGACTAGCGGGGGGGATACGCAGTATTTT. Amino acid sequence: CASRTSGGDTQYF.

The J gene is TRBJ1-5, the V gene TRBV5-5; no clear D gene. The V gene's germline CDR1 is SGHKS and CDR2 YYEKEE (reference sequence). Between the trimmed V and J ends, which lost 0 bases and 5 bases, there was a span of 9 bases. This CDR3 is 14 amino acids long. Here the CDR3 DNA reads TGTGCCAGCAGCTTGGAAGTGAGTGATCAGCCCCAGCATTTT. It encodes CASSLEVSDQPQHF.

The chain links TRBV28 to TRBJ1-5, with 10 bases fitting TRBD1. There are 15 residues in the CDR3. The trim removed 5 bases at V and 6 bases at J, leaving 7 bases unmatched. The germline V gene has CDR1 MDHEN and CDR2 SYDVKM. CDR3 DNA: TGTGCCAGCAGTATAGTCGGGACAGGGGTTCAGCCCCAGCATTTT. The encoded protein is CASSIVGTGVQPQHF.

This rearrangement joins TRBV19 to TRBJ2-1, with 9 bases matching TRBD2. Germline values: CDR1 LNHDA, CDR2 SQIVND (reference sequence). J gave up 8 bases and V 5 bases, and 10 bases lay outside the gene matches. The CDR3 length is 15 residues. The CDR3 spells CASSGRREGRDEQFF. The CDR3 DNA is TGTGCCAGTAGTGGTAGGCGGGAGGGTCGGGATGAGCAGTTCTTC.

In this sample, this clone turned up once. The rearrangement uses TRBV19 and TRBJ1-5; 8 bases match TRBD1. The CDR3 has 16 amino acids. From germline, CDR1 is LNHDA and CDR2 SQIVND (reference sequence). With 8 bases clipped from V and 3 bases from J, the junction kept 12 bases outside the gene matches. CDR3 in DNA: TGTGCCAGTGATGATTCGGGCAGGGGGCCCAATCAGCCCCAGCATTTT. The encoded protein is CASDDSGRGPNQPQHF. Variable domain in full (rest from reference TRBV19 and TRBJ1-5): DGGITQSPKYLFRKEGQNVTLSCEQNLNHDAMYWYRQDPGQGLRLIYYSQIVNDFQKGDIAEGYSVSREKKESFPLTVTSAQKNPTAFYLCASDDSGRGPNQPQHFGDGTRLSIL.

This chain connects TRBV6-1 to TRBJ1-5; TRBD1 agrees at 8 bases. The germline V gene has CDR1 MNHNS and CDR2 SASEGT. The CDR3 is made up of 17 amino acids. The V segment lost 0 bases and the J segment 6 bases; nucleotides outside the gene matches: 10. As DNA, the CDR3 is TGTGCCAGCAGTGAAGCGGACAGGGTTGCCGCGGGTCAGCCCCAGCATTTT. Its protein product is CASSEADRVAAGQPQHF.

This clone was found once. The V and J genes are TRBV6-2 or TRBV6-3 and TRBJ1-1; 10 bases map to TRBD1. In germline, CDR1 is MNHEY, CDR2 SVGEGT. The length of the CDR3 is 14 residues. With V trimmed by 5 bases and J by 3 bases, 3 bases remained unmatched. Here the CDR3 DNA reads TGTGCCAGCAGTACGGGACAGGGGTACACTGAAGCTTTCTTT. Its translation is CASSTGQGYTEAFF.

The chain joins TRBV5-1 to TRBJ2-7; no definite D call. V lost 2 bases, J lost 4 bases, and 13 bases lay in between. CDR1 is SGHRS, CDR2 YFSETQ, per germline. CDR3 length: 14 residues. The CDR3 DNA sequence: TGCGCCAGCAGCTTCGGCGGCGAAACATACGAGCAGTACTTC. It is translated as CASSFGGETYEQYF.

The chain uses TRBV2 and TRBJ2-1, with 14 bases aligning to TRBD2. The germline gives CDR1 SNHLY, CDR2 FYNNEI. V lost 6 bases and J lost 9; bases outside the gene matches: 7. The CDR3 length is 15 residues. The CDR3 nucleotides read TGTGCCAGCAGCGGGACTAGCGGGAGCCACGGTGAGCAGTTCTTC. Translating gives CASSGTSGSHGEQFF.

This chain joins TRBV23-1 and TRBJ2-7; 7 bases match TRBD1. TRBV23-1 falls under the ORF class, with uncertain function. The trim removed 0 bases at V and 5 bases at J, leaving 10 bases unmatched. This CDR3 region has 16 residues. The DNA of the CDR3 is TGCGCCAGCAGTCAATCGCACAGGGGAAAGGGGAACGAGCAGTACTTC. It specifies CASSQSHRGKGNEQYF.

This clone was found once. V gene TRBV6-6 combines with J gene TRBJ1-6; perhaps TRBD1 as D (5 bases). The CDR3 is made up of 11 amino acids. V was pared by 6 bases and J by 16 bases, with 13 bases between. Germline V gene lookup returns CDR1 MNHNY and CDR2 SVGAGI (reference sequence). The CDR3 DNA reads TGTGCCAGCAGCATCACCGGGGGACTCCACTTT. Protein product: CASSITGGLHF.